This entry is about one T cell receptor (beta chain). Its target is unknown. Germline-derived CDR1 and CDR2 are SGHRS and YFSETQ. V was shortened by 1 base and J by 8 bases, with 13 bases between the two germline ends. The CDR3 totals 14 residues. This sample stems from a study of shared clonotypes between healthy human individuals. Study-wide results and caveats: Sequencing depth was a factor that was expected to affect clonotype sharing among donors.

Data came from immunoSEQ multiplex PCR; TCRdb stores just in-frame clones and leaves some out. The top ten hold roughly 0.13% of the sample, which has around 2.3 million clones, around 95% seen once. This chain uses TRBV5-1 with TRBJ2-1; D is possibly TRBD2 (6 bases). The sample was naive CD4+ T cells sorted from blood. Subset defined: CD45RA+ positively selected. The clonotype originates from a man younger than 30 in good health. CDR3 residues: CASSLLRTMDEQFF. The DNA of the CDR3 is TGCGCCAGCAGCTTGTTACGGACTATGGATGAGCAGTTCTTC. Supplemented by reference TRBV5-1 and TRBJ2-1, the full variable domain reads KAGVTQTPRYLIKTRGQQVTLSCSPISGHRSVSWYQQTPGQGLQFLFEYFSETQRNKGNFPGRFSGRQFSNSRSEMNVSTLELGDSALYLCASSLLRTMDEQFFGPGTRLTVL.